The 16 T cell receptor beta chains below all came from one sample that was sequenced in a study of cytomegalovirus exposure and HLA in healthy donors. The PCR made use of 60 Vbeta and 13 Jbeta primers. The table came from immunoSEQ multiplex PCR; TCRdb's copy has only in-frame clones and leaves some out. The sample has around 120,000 clones; the top ten hold around 4%. Sequencing was carried out using PBMCs. Receptors originate from a man aged 18 to 30 in good health and CMV-seronegative.

The chain uses TRBV5-4 and TRBJ2-7, with 9 bases that match TRBD2. Germline lookup yields CDR1 SGHNT and CDR2 YYREEE (reference sequence). J lost 5 bases, V lost 4 bases, and 7 bases had no gene match. The CDR3 contains 14 residues. The CDR3 bases are TGTGCCAGCAGCCCCATTAGCGGGAGCGACGAGCAGTACTTC. This codes for CASSPISGSDEQYF.

The chain combines TRBV14 with TRBJ2-5; 7 bases line up with TRBD2. This CDR3 spans 20 amino acids. The V segment lost 1 base and the J segment 0 bases; nucleotides outside the gene matches: 17. Germline lookup yields CDR1 SGHDN and CDR2 FVKESK. The CDR3: CASSQGASGRPPGYQETQYF. The CDR3 DNA follows: TGTGCCAGCAGCCAAGGAGCTAGCGGACGCCCACCTGGGTACCAAGAGACCCAGTACTTC.

The chain carries TRBV5-1 and TRBJ2-2; no firm D call. V was cut by 2 bases and J by 0 bases, with 8 bases left in between. The CDR3 is 15 residues long. CDR1 SGHRS and CDR2 YFSETQ come from the germline V gene. This CDR3 is CASSFQPANTGELFF. CDR3 DNA sequence: TGCGCCAGCAGCTTTCAACCAGCGAACACCGGGGAGCTGTTTTTT.

The chain has TRBV11-3 and TRBJ1-1; possible D gene TRBD1, 5 bases. CDR3 length: 12 amino acids. Germline V lookup: CDR1 SGHNT, CDR2 YENEEA. V was pared by 5 bases and J by 5 bases, with 9 bases between. CDR3 sequence (DNA): TGTGCCAGCAGCACCCCAGGGACTGAAGCTTTCTTT. Amino acid sequence: CASSTPGTEAFF.

The V call is TRBV5-5, the J call TRBJ2-6, with TRBD2 identical over 16 bases. V lost 4 bases and J lost 2; bases outside the gene matches: 6. The CDR3 extends over 19 amino acids. Germline CDR1 reads SGHKS; CDR2 reads YYEKEE (reference sequence). CDR3 protein: CASSGGTSGRAAGANVLTF. DNA of the CDR3: TGTGCCAGCAGCGGGGGGACTAGCGGGAGGGCCGCTGGGGCCAACGTCCTGACTTTC.

Of note for this clone: A read error may account for a junction end that differs from germline. The chain recombines TRBV5-6 with TRBJ1-6; D unresolved. CDR1 is SGHDT, CDR2 YYEEEE, per germline. The CDR3 is made up of 17 amino acids. CDR3 DNA: TGTGCCAGCAGCTTGGAGGCGGCCACTGCCTCTAATTCACCCCTCCGCTTT. Protein: CASSLEAATASNSPLRF.

The chain has TRBV11-2 and TRBJ2-7; no clear D gene. V gave up 7 bases and J gave up 3 bases, with 13 bases separating them. The germline CDR1 and CDR2 sequences are SGHAT and FQNNGV. The CDR3 contains 13 residues. This CDR3 reads CASTSRPNYEQYF. The CDR3 nucleotides are TGTGCCAGCACCTCTAGACCGAACTACGAGCAGTACTTC.

The gene calls are TRBV11-2 and TRBJ1-2, with 7 bases fitting TRBD1. Trimming removed 2 bases from V and 2 bases from J; junction bases left unmatched: 5. Germline CDR1 and CDR2: SGHAT and FQNNGV. The CDR3 is 15 residues long. In DNA form, the CDR3 reads TGTGCCAGCAGCTTATCAGGGGGATTAAACTATGGCTACACCTTC. Its translation is CASSLSGGLNYGYTF.

J is TRBJ1-4 and V is TRBV7-9, with D possibly TRBD1 on 5 matching bases. Germline V lookup: CDR1 SEHNR, CDR2 FQNEAQ (reference sequence). This CDR3 region has 15 residues. Deletions cut 4 bases from V and 0 bases from J, with 9 bases between. The CDR3 nucleotides are TGTGCCAGCAGCTACGACAGTGCAACTAATGAAAAACTGTTTTTT. Encoded protein: CASSYDSATNEKLFF.

The V gene is TRBV19, the J gene TRBJ2-7; TRBD1 might be the D (6 bases). In germline, CDR1 is LNHDA, CDR2 SQIVND (reference sequence). With 9 bases removed from V and 6 bases from J, the gap between germline ends came to 21 bases. The CDR3 has 14 amino acids. CDR3 DNA sequence: TGTGCCAGCCGGGGATGGCAGGGGAGCCTCGAGCAGTACTTC. Encoded protein: CASRGWQGSLEQYF.

V gene TRBV27 combines with J gene TRBJ1-2, with D possibly matching TRBD1 (6 bases). This CDR3 is 18 amino acids long. Germline V lookup: CDR1 MNHEY, CDR2 SMNVEV (reference sequence). V shed 2 bases and J shed 1 base, with 20 bases lying between them. CDR3 nucleotides: TGTGCCAGCAGTTTACTGGGGGCGCGGGGGGTGAATAACTATGGCTACACCTTC. It is translated as CASSLLGARGVNNYGYTF.

As DNA, the CDR3 is TGTGCCAGCAGCTTAGCGGCGGGAGGGGAGACCCAGTACTTC. It specifies CASSLAAGGETQYF. The chain is built from TRBV7-6 and TRBJ2-5; 9 bases agree with TRBD2. The CDR3 length is 14 residues. The germline V gene encodes CDR1 SGHVS and CDR2 FNYEAQ. Losses at the gene ends were 0 bases for V and 5 bases for J; bases not matched to a gene: 1.

J is TRBJ1-1 and V is TRBV9; D is uncertain. CDR1 SGDLS and CDR2 YYNGEE come from the germline V gene. The CDR3 length is 13 residues. With 1 base removed from V and 5 bases from J, the gap between germline ends came to 9 bases. Here the CDR3 reads CASSVNRRTEAFF. The CDR3 DNA reads TGTGCCAGCAGCGTAAACAGACGGACTGAAGCTTTCTTT.

This chain joins TRBV4-1 and TRBJ2-2, with 8 bases that match TRBD1. Per the germline V gene, CDR1 is MGHRA and CDR2 is YSYEKL. The CDR3 consists of 15 residues. With V trimmed by 4 bases and J by 2 bases, 3 bases remained unmatched. The CDR3 nucleotides are TGCGCCAGCAGCCGGGACAGGACTAACACCGGGGAGCTGTTTTTT. Its protein product is CASSRDRTNTGELFF.

The chain employs TRBV27 and TRBJ2-7; 7 positions match TRBD1. This CDR3 region has 12 residues. From germline, CDR1 is MNHEY and CDR2 SMNVEV (reference sequence). Trimming at V came to 7 bases and at J to 3 bases, leaving 3 bases not matched to a gene. CDR3 loop: CASTGGDYEQYF. For the CDR3, the DNA is TGTGCCAGCACAGGGGGAGACTACGAGCAGTACTTC.

The chain combines TRBV9 with TRBJ2-2, with 9 bases fitting TRBD2. The CDR3 extends over 16 amino acids. V lost 3 bases and J lost 5; bases outside the gene matches: 8. The germline CDR1 and CDR2 sequences are SGDLS and YYNGEE. In DNA form, the CDR3 reads TGTGCCAGCAGCGCCTTAGCGGGAGCGGGTACCGGGGAGCTGTTTTTT. Protein sequence: CASSALAGAGTGELFF. The full variable domain, with the rest looked up from reference TRBV9 and TRBJ2-2, is DSGVTQTPKHLITATGQRVTLRCSPRSGDLSVYWYQQSLDQGLQFLIQYYNGEERAKGNILERFSAQQFPDLHSELNLSSLELGDSALYFCASSALAGAGTGELFFGEGSRLTVL.